The present T cell receptor (beta chain) was sequenced within a study of blood T cell repertoires in COVID-19. Study-wide background: Acute-phase and convalescent COVID-19 samples originated in the United States, Italy and Spain.

The method was immunoSEQ multiplex PCR; TCRdb's version includes in-frame clones alone and lacks a portion of them. The profile shows around 300,000 clones, 80% to 90% of them singletons. CDR3 length equals 16 residues. J lost 1 base, V lost 2 bases, and 6 bases had no gene match. Per the germline V gene, CDR1 is MNHEY and CDR2 is SVGAGI. This receptor was obtained from a man aged 30 to 45 who had recovered from COVID-19. This chain connects TRBV6-5 to TRBJ2-3; 7 positions agree with TRBD2. Input material: PBMCs or T cells enriched from blood (not recorded which). Here the CDR3 DNA reads TGTGCCAGCAGTTACCACCTACGGGGGGGCACAGATACGCAGTATTTT. Translating it yields CASSYHLRGGTDTQYF.